These 28 T cell receptor beta chains were sequenced from one sample in a study of blood T cell repertoires in COVID-19. Only in-frame clones appear in the TCRdb table, and some are missing; sequencing was by immunoSEQ multiplex PCR. The sample includes about 260,000 clones, approximately 90% of them seen just once. The sequencing sample was made of PBMCs or T cells enriched from blood (not recorded which). Receptor source: a woman aged 40 to 49 with acute COVID-19.

The chain combines TRBV5-8 with TRBJ2-7; D unresolved. Germline V gene lookup returns CDR1 SGHTS and CDR2 YDEGEE. This CDR3 has 13 amino acids. V was pared by 0 bases and J by 4 bases, with 8 bases between. CDR3 bases: TGTGCCAGCAGCTTGGCAGTTAAATACGAGCAGTACGTC. Translation gives CASSLAVKYEQYV.

The chain is built from TRBV6-2 or TRBV6-3 and TRBJ1-3; 7 bases are a match to TRBD1. The CDR3 runs 16 residues. V lost 1 base and J lost 0; bases outside the gene matches: 3. Germline assignment: CDR1 MNHEY and CDR2 SVGEGT. This CDR3 reads CASSYWGQSSGNTIYF. CDR3 in DNA: TGTGCCAGCAGTTACTGGGGACAGAGCTCTGGAAACACCATATATTTT.

CDR3 protein: CASSQGTSGGRRYEQYF. CDR3 bases: TGTGCCAGCAGCCAAGGGACTAGCGGGGGGAGAAGGTACGAGCAGTACTTC. The chain is built from TRBV3-1 (or the pseudogene TRBV3-2) and TRBJ2-7, with 14 bases lining up with TRBD2. In germline, CDR1 is LGHDT, CDR2 YNNKEL (reference sequence). The CDR3 totals 17 residues. J lost 4 bases, V lost 1 base, and 6 bases had no gene match.

The chain joins TRBV10-1 to TRBJ2-7; 13 bases are a match to TRBD2. Germline V gives CDR1 WNHNN, CDR2 SYGVQD (reference sequence). The J segment lost 5 bases and the V segment lost 6 bases, leaving 7 bases of the junction unmatched. The length of the CDR3 is 15 residues. CDR3 bases: TGCGCCAGCAGCCTCTCCGGGACTAGCGGGAACGAGCAGTACTTC. This translates into CASSLSGTSGNEQYF.

The chain employs TRBV2 and TRBJ1-5; D might be TRBD1 (5 bases). V gave up 6 bases and J gave up 7 bases, with 10 bases separating them. The CDR3 runs 12 residues. Germline V gene sequence: CDR1 SNHLY, CDR2 FYNNEI. CDR3 sequence (DNA): TGTGCCAGCAGGGGACTCGCCCAGCCCCAGCATTTT. This translates into CASRGLAQPQHF.

This chain uses TRBV27 with TRBJ2-2, with D possibly TRBD1 on 5 matching bases. The ends were cut back, 8 bases at V and 0 bases at J, with 13 bases in the middle. Germline CDR1 and CDR2: MNHEY and SMNVEV (reference sequence). The CDR3 is made up of 15 amino acids. CDR3 sequence reads: CASAMEGANTGELFF. CDR3 coding DNA: TGTGCCAGCGCGATGGAAGGGGCGAACACCGGGGAGCTGTTTTTT.

The chain recombines TRBV2 with TRBJ2-3; 8 bases map to TRBD2. Trimming cost V 10 bases and J 0 bases; bases outside gene matches: 6. The germline V gene has CDR1 SNHLY and CDR2 FYNNEI. CDR3 length: 14 amino acids. CDR3 in amino acids: CATSGGLSTDTQYF. In DNA, the CDR3 is TGTGCCACAAGCGGGGGACTGAGCACAGATACGCAGTATTTT.

J is TRBJ1-1 and V is TRBV5-1; unclear D gene. CDR1 is SGHRS, CDR2 YFSETQ, per germline. The CDR3 length is 13 residues. The V end was cut by 4 bases, the J end by 0 bases, with 7 bases between. CDR3 sequence: CASSLDLNTEAFF. The CDR3 DNA reads TGCGCCAGCAGCCTTGACTTGAACACTGAAGCTTTCTTT.

The rearrangement joins TRBV5-4 to TRBJ1-3; a weak D match, TRBD1 (5 bases). Germline values: CDR1 SGHNT, CDR2 YYREEE (reference sequence). The germline V and J ends were trimmed by 0 bases and 4 bases, with 8 bases remaining between them. CDR3 size: 14 residues. CDR3 DNA sequence: TGTGCCAGCAGCTTGGCAGGGAACGGAAACACCATATATTTT. Its translation: CASSLAGNGNTIYF.

The chain carries TRBV4-2 and TRBJ1-5, with D possibly matching TRBD1 (5 bases). Looked up from germline, CDR1 is LGHNA and CDR2 is YNFKEQ. The ends were cut back, 0 bases at V and 0 bases at J, with 12 bases in the middle. The CDR3 is 17 amino acids. The CDR3 bases are TGTGCCAGCAGCCAAGATGGGGCAGGGTATAGCAATCAGCCCCAGCATTTT. Translation gives CASSQDGAGYSNQPQHF.

CDR3 amino acids: CASSRLGPITQYF. DNA for the CDR3: TGTGCCAGCAGCCGACTAGGCCCTATAACCCAGTACTTC. The chain links TRBV3-1 (or the pseudogene TRBV3-2) to TRBJ2-5; a weak D match, TRBD2 (6 bases). There are 13 residues in the CDR3. CDR1 and CDR2 from the germline V gene are LGHDT and YNNKEL (reference sequence). Trimming cost V 4 bases and J 8 bases, with 14 bases left between them.

The V gene is TRBV9, the J gene TRBJ2-1; possibly TRBD1 for D (6 bases). Per germline, CDR1 SGDLS and CDR2 YYNGEE. V gave up 3 bases and J gave up 2 bases, with 15 bases separating them. This CDR3 comprises 16 residues. The CDR3 is CASSGPSGGAYNEQFF. The CDR3 DNA follows: TGTGCCAGCAGCGGTCCTTCTGGGGGCGCCTACAATGAGCAGTTCTTC.

The chain links TRBV30 to TRBJ1-3, with 8 bases fitting TRBD1. Germline V gives CDR1 GTSNPN, CDR2 SVGIG (reference sequence). Trimming at V came to 1 base and at J to 0 bases, leaving 8 bases not matched to a gene. This CDR3 has 17 amino acids. CDR3 sequence: CAWSGQGKGGSGNTIYF. In nucleotides, the CDR3 is TGTGCCTGGAGTGGACAGGGGAAGGGGGGCTCTGGAAACACCATATATTTT.

The rearrangement links TRBV5-4 to TRBJ2-7; 13 bases match TRBD2. The germline V gene encodes CDR1 SGHNT and CDR2 YYREEE (reference sequence). The CDR3 runs to 16 residues. Trimming at V came to 4 bases and at J to 2 bases, leaving 6 bases not matched to a gene. The CDR3 nucleotides read TGTGCCAGCAGCCGTTTCGGGACTAGCGGGACCTACGAGCAGTACTTC. Protein sequence: CASSRFGTSGTYEQYF.

The chain joins TRBV7-2 to TRBJ2-7; D perhaps matches TRBD1 (5 bases). The CDR3 is made up of 13 amino acids. V gave up 0 bases and J gave up 6 bases, with 9 bases separating them. Germline V gene sequence: CDR1 SGHTA, CDR2 FQGNSA. The CDR3: CASSLAAGREQYV. DNA for the CDR3: TGTGCCAGCAGCTTAGCGGCAGGGCGCGAGCAGTACGTC.

This sequence joins TRBV5-6 and TRBJ1-3, with D unresolved. The CDR3 has 13 amino acids. From germline, CDR1 is SGHDT and CDR2 YYEEEE. The V end was cut by 1 base, the J end by 8 bases, with 10 bases between. The CDR3 loop is CASSLNARDTIYF. In DNA form, the CDR3 reads TGTGCCAGCAGCTTGAATGCTCGGGACACCATATATTTT.

This clone was detected a few times. The V gene is TRBV19, the J gene TRBJ1-5; D may be TRBD1 (5 bases). Germline CDR1 reads LNHDA; CDR2 reads SQIVND (reference sequence). The V and J ends lost 3 bases and 6 bases respectively, with 12 bases between them. The CDR3 is made up of 14 amino acids. The CDR3 sequence: CASSISETGQPQHF. CDR3 coding DNA: TGTGCCAGTAGTATCTCGGAAACAGGTCAGCCCCAGCATTTT.

This chain joins TRBV3-1 (or the pseudogene TRBV3-2) and TRBJ1-1, with D unclear. Germline loops: CDR1 LGHDT, CDR2 YNNKEL (reference sequence). The CDR3 extends over 13 amino acids. The V gene lost 4 bases and the J gene lost 5 bases, with 11 bases spanning the gap. The CDR3 reads CASSREGLTEAFF. CDR3 DNA: TGTGCCAGCAGCCGTGAGGGCCTTACTGAAGCTTTCTTT.

The J gene is TRBJ2-6, the V gene TRBV19; D is uncertain. V lost 3 bases, J lost 2 bases, and 11 bases lay in between. Germline V lookup: CDR1 LNHDA, CDR2 SQIVND (reference sequence). The length of the CDR3 is 16 residues. Here the CDR3 DNA reads TGTGCCAGTAGTATTCTTGGCAGGACTGGGGCCAACGTCCTGACTTTC. This sequence encodes CASSILGRTGANVLTF.

The rearrangement joins TRBV14 to TRBJ2-1; 9 nucleotides line up with TRBD2. This CDR3 spans 18 amino acids. The J segment lost 4 bases and the V segment lost 2 bases, leaving 12 bases of the junction unmatched. Per germline, CDR1 SGHDN and CDR2 FVKESK. In DNA, the CDR3 is TGTGCCAGCAGCCAAAGACTGGGTGCGGGAGGGTATTACAATGAGCAGTTCTTC. This encodes CASSQRLGAGGYYNEQFF.

The chain employs TRBV28 and TRBJ2-3, with 9 bases identical to TRBD1. The ends lost 2 bases at V and 4 bases at J; junction bases unmatched: 19. Germline V lookup: CDR1 MDHEN, CDR2 SYDVKM. This CDR3 spans 20 amino acids. This CDR3 is CASSLDGLASGTGRPDTQYF. CDR3 sequence (DNA): TGTGCCAGCAGTTTAGATGGCTTGGCATCCGGGACAGGGCGACCAGATACGCAGTATTTT.

The chain couples TRBV13 to TRBJ2-1; 14 nucleotides align to TRBD2. CDR1 is PRHDT, CDR2 FYEKMQ, per germline (reference sequence). This CDR3 is built from 15 residues. J gave up 5 bases and V 5 bases, and 2 bases lay outside the gene matches. The CDR3 DNA follows: TGTGCCAGCAGCACGACTAGCGGGAGGGACAATGAGCAGTTCTTC. It encodes CASSTTSGRDNEQFF.

The V and J genes are TRBV5-1 and TRBJ2-5, with 10 nucleotides matching TRBD2. The CDR3 length is 15 residues. Germline CDR1 and CDR2: SGHRS and YFSETQ. J lost 3 bases, V lost 0 bases, and 2 bases had no gene match. CDR3 nucleotides: TGCGCCAGCAGCTTGGGCGGGACTAGCGAAGAGACCCAGTACTTC. Protein sequence: CASSLGGTSEETQYF. Using reference TRBV5-1 and TRBJ2-5 for the parts outside the CDR3, the full variable domain is KAGVTQTPRYLIKTRGQQVTLSCSPISGHRSVSWYQQTPGQGLQFLFEYFSETQRNKGNFPGRFSGRQFSNSRSEMNVSTLELGDSALYLCASSLGGTSEETQYFGPGTRLLVL.

The J gene is TRBJ2-1, the V gene TRBV29-1; possible D gene TRBD1, 5 bases. CDR1 is SQVTM, CDR2 ANQGSEA, per germline. Deletions cut 3 bases from V and 7 bases from J, with 13 bases between. There are 13 residues in the CDR3. The CDR3 sequence is CSVDLEQVNEQFF. The CDR3 coding sequence is TGCAGCGTTGATTTAGAACAGGTGAATGAGCAGTTCTTC.

V usage is TRBV21-1 and J usage is TRBJ2-1; no DNA check was done on the table's D call, TRBD2. TRBV21-1 is a documented pseudogene. This CDR3 contains 19 residues. The CDR3 sequence: CASSKSGTSGPLIYNEQFF. The CDR3 DNA sequence: TGTGCCAGCAGCAAATCCGGGACTAGCGGTCCCTTAATCTACAATGAGCAGTTCTTC.

This CDR3 reads CASSGTGPNEQFF. CDR3 sequence (DNA): TGCGCCAGCAGCGGCACAGGTCCCAATGAGCAGTTCTTC. The chain is built from TRBV4-3 and TRBJ2-1; possible D gene TRBD1, 5 bases. This CDR3 contains 13 residues. Trimming removed 5 bases at V and 6 bases at J, with 11 bases between. Germline-derived CDR1 and CDR2 are LGHNA and YSLEER.

The chain carries TRBV27 and TRBJ1-1, with D maybe TRBD1 (5 bases). V was cut by 4 bases and J by 13 bases, with 25 bases left in between. The CDR3 has 15 residues. The V gene's germline CDR1 is MNHEY and CDR2 SMNVEV (reference sequence). In nucleotides, the CDR3 is TGTGCCAGCAGTTCCTCCCGGCAGGGTCGGGACTTGGGTTTCTTT. Its translation is CASSSSRQGRDLGFF.

This clone was seen a handful of times. The V call is TRBV5-4, the J call TRBJ2-1; 7 bases align to TRBD2. J was trimmed by 12 bases and V by 3 bases; bases with no gene match: 24. CDR1 SGHNT and CDR2 YYREEE come from the germline V gene (reference sequence). The CDR3 extends over 18 amino acids. The CDR3: CASSSGTERTRFSGVQFF. CDR3 nucleotides: TGTGCCAGCAGCTCCGGAACGGAAAGGACTAGATTTTCGGGGGTGCAGTTCTTC.